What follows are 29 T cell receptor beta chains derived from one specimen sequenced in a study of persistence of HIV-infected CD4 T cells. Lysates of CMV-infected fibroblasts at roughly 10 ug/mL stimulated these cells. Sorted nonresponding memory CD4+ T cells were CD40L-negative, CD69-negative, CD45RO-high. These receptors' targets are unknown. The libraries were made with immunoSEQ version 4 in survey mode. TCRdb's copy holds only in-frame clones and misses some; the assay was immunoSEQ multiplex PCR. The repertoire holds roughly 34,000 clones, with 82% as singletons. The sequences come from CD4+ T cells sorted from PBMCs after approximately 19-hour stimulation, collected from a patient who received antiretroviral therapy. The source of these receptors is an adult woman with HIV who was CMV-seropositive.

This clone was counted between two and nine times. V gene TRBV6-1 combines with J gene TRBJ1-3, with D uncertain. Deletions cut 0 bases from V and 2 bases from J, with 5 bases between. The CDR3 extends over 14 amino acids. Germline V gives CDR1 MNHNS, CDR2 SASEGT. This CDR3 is CASSEAVPGNTIYF. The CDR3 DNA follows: TGTGCCAGCAGTGAAGCCGTACCTGGAAACACCATATATTTT.

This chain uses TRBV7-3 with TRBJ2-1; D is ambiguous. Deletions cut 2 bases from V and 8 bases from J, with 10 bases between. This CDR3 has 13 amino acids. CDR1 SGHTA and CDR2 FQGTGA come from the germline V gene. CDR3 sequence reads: CASSLESAYEQFF. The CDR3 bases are TGTGCCAGCAGCTTAGAATCGGCCTATGAGCAGTTCTTC. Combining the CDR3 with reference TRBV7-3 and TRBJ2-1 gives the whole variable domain GAGVSQTPSNKVTEKGKYVELRCDPISGHTALYWYRQSLGQGPEFLIYFQGTGAADDSGLPNDRFFAVRPEGSVSTLKIQRTERGDSAVYLCASSLESAYEQFFGPGTRLTVL.

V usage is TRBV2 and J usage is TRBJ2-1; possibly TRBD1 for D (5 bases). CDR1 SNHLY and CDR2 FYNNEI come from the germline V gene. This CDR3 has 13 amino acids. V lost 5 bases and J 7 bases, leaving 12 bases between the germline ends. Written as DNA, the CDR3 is TGTGCCAGCAGTAACCAGGGTGAGAATGAGCAGTTCTTC. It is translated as CASSNQGENEQFF. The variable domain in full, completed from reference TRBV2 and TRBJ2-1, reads EPEVTQTPSHQVTQMGQEVILRCVPISNHLYFYWYRQILGQKVEFLVSFYNNEISEKSEIFDDQFSVERPDGSNFTLKIRSTKLEDSAMYFCASSNQGENEQFFGPGTRLTVL.

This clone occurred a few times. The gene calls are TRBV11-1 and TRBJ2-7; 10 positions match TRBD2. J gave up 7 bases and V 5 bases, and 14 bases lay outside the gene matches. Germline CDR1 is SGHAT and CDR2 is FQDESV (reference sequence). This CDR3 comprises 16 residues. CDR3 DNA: TGTGCCAGCAGCCCCTCCGGACTAGCGGCCTGGAGGGAGCAGTACTTC. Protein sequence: CASSPSGLAAWREQYF.

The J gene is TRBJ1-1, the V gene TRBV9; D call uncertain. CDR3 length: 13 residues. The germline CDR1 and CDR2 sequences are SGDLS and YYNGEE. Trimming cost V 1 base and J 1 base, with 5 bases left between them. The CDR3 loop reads CASSVWENTEAFF. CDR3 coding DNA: TGTGCCAGCAGCGTATGGGAGAACACTGAAGCTTTCTTT.

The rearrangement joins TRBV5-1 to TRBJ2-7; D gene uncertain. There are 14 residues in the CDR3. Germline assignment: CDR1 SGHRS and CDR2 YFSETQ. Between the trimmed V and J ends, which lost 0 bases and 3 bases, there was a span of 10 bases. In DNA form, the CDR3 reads TGCGCCAGCAGCTTGGTACCGGCCGGCTACGAGCAGTACTTC. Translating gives CASSLVPAGYEQYF.

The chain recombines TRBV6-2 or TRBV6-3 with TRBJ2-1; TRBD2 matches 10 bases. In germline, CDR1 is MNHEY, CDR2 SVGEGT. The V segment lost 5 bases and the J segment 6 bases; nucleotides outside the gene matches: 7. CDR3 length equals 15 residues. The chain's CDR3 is CASSRRIAGGNEQFF. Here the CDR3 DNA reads TGTGCCAGCAGTCGCCGTATAGCGGGAGGCAATGAGCAGTTCTTC.

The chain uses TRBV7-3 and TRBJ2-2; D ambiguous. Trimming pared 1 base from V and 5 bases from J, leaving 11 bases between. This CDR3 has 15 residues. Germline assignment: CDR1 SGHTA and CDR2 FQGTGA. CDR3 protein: CASSLNLGRTGELFF. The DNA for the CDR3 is TGTGCCAGCAGCTTAAACTTAGGAAGAACCGGGGAGCTGTTTTTT.

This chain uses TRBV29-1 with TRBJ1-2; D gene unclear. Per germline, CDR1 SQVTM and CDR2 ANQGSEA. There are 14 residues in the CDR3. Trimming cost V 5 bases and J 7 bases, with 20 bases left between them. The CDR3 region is CSVSLEGWSFGYTF. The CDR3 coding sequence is TGCAGCGTTTCCTTGGAAGGTTGGAGCTTTGGCTACACCTTC.

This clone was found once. The CDR3 loop reads CASSSGTGGLREQYF. The CDR3 DNA reads TGTGCCAGCTCATCCGGGACAGGGGGCTTGAGGGAGCAGTACTTC. The rearrangement links TRBV18 to TRBJ2-7; 12 nucleotides agree with TRBD1. The trim removed 5 bases at V and 7 bases at J, leaving 9 bases unmatched. CDR1 is KGHSH, CDR2 LQKENI, per germline. This CDR3 is 15 amino acids long. Full variable domain (rest looked up from reference TRBV18 and TRBJ2-7): NAGVMQNPRHLVRRRGQEARLRCSPMKGHSHVYWYRQLPEEGLKFMVYLQKENIIDESGMPKERFSAEFPKEGPSILRIQQVVRGDSAAYFCASSSGTGGLREQYFGPGTRLTVT.

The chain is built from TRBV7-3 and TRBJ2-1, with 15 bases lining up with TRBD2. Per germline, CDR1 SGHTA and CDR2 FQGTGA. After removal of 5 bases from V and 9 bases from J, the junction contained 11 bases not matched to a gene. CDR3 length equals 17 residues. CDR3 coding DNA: TGTGCCAGCAGCGCGAAGATGGGACTAGCGGGAGGCAGTGAGCAGTTCTTC. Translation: CASSAKMGLAGGSEQFF.

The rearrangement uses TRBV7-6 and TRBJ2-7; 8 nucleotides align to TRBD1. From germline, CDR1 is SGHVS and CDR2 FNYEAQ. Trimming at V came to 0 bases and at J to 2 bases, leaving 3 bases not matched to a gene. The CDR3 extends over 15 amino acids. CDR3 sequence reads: CASSLAGTGAYEQYF. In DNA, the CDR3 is TGTGCCAGCAGCTTAGCGGGGACAGGCGCCTACGAGCAGTACTTC.

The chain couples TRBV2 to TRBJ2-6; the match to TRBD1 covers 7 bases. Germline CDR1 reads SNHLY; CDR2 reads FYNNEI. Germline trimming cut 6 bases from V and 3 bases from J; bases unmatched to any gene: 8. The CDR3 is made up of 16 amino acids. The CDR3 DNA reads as TGTGCCAGCAGGACAGGGATAACGCTTGGGGCCAACGTCCTGACTTTC. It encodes CASRTGITLGANVLTF.

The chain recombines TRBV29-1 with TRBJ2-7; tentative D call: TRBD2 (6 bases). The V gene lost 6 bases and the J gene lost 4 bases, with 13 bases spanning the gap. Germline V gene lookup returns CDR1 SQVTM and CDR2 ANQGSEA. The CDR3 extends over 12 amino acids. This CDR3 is CSVEAAGYEQYF. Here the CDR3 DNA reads TGCAGCGTGGAGGCCGCGGGATACGAGCAGTACTTC.

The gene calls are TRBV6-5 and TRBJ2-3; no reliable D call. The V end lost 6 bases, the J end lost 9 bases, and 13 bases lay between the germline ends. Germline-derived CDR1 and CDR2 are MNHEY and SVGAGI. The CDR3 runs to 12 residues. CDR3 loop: CASSALETTQYF. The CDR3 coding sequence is TGTGCCAGCAGCGCCCTAGAGACAACGCAGTATTTT.

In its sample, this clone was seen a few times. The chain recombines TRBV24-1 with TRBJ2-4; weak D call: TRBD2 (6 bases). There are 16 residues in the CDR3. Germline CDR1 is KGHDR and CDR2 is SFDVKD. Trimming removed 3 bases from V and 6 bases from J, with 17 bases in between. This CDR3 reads CATSDLTLGRRNIQYF. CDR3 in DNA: TGTGCCACCAGTGATCTGACCCTGGGGAGGAGAAACATTCAGTACTTC.

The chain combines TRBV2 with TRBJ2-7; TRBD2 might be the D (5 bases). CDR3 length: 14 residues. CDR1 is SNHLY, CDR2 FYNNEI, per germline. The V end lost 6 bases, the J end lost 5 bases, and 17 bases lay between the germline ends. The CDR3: CASRGRLSFNEQYF. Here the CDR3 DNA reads TGTGCCAGCAGGGGGAGACTGAGCTTTAACGAGCAGTACTTC.

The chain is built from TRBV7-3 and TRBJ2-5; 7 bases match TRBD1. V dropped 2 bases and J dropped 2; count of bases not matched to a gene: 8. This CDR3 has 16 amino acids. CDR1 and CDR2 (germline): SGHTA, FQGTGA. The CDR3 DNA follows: TGTGCCAGCAGCTTATCGACAGGGAGCGGTCAAGAGACCCAGTACTTC. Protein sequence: CASSLSTGSGQETQYF.

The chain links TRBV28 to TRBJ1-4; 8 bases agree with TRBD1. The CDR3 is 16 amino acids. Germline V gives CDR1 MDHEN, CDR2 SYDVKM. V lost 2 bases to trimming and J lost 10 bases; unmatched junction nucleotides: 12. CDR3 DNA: TGTGCCAGCAGTTTAAGTCGGGCAGGGGGCTTGGGAAAACTGTTTTTT. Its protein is CASSLSRAGGLGKLFF.

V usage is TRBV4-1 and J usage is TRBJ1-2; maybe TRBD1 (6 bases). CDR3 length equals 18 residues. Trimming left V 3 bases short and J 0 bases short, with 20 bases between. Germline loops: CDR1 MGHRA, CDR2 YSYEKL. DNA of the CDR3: TGCGCCAGCAGCCAGGATCCTACAGGGTTTGGCGCTAACTATGGCTACACCTTC. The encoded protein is CASSQDPTGFGANYGYTF.

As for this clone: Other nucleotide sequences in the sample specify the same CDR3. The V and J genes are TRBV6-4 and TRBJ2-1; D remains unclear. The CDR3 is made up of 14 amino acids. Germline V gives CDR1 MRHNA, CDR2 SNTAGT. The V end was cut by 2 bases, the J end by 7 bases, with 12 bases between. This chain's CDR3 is CASSDGNRYNEQFF. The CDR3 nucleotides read TGTGCCAGCAGTGACGGGAACCGTTATAATGAGCAGTTCTTC.

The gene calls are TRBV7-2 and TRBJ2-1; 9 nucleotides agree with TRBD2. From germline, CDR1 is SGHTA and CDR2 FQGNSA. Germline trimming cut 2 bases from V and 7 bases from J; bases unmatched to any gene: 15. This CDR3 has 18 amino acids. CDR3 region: CASSLTLFTAGGRNEQFF. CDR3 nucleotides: TGTGCCAGCAGCTTAACCCTATTTACAGCGGGGGGAAGGAATGAGCAGTTCTTC.

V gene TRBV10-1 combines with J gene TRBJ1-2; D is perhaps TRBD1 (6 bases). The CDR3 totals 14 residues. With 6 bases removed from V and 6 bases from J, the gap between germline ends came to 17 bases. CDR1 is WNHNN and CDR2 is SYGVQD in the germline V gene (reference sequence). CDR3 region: CASREQGLRNGYTF. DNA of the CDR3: TGCGCCAGCAGAGAACAGGGTTTAAGGAATGGCTACACCTTC.

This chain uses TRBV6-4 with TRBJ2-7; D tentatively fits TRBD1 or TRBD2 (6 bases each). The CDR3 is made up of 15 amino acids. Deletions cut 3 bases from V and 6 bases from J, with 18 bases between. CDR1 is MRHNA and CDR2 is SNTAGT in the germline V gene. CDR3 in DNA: TGTGCCAGCAGTGAGAATTTGGGGGGCCTCGGCGAGCAGTACTTC. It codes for CASSENLGGLGEQYF.

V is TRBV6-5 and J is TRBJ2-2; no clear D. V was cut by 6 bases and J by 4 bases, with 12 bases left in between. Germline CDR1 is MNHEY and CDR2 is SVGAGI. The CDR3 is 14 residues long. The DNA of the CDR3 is TGTGCCAGCAGCCCGAATGGAGCCACCGGGGAGCTGTTTTTT. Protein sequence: CASSPNGATGELFF.

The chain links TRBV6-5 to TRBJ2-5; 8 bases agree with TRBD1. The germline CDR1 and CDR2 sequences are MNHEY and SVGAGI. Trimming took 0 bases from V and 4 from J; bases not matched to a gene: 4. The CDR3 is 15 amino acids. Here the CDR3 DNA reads TGTGCCAGCAGTTACTCTGGAACAGGGGGAGAGACCCAGTACTTC. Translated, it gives CASSYSGTGGETQYF.

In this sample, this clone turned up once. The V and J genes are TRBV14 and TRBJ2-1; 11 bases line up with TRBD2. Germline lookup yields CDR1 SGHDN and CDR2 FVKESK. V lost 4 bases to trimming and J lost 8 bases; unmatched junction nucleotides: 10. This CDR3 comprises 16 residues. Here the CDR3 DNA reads TGTGCCAGCAGCCCCCATCGACTAGCGGGGATCTATGAGCAGTTCTTC. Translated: CASSPHRLAGIYEQFF.

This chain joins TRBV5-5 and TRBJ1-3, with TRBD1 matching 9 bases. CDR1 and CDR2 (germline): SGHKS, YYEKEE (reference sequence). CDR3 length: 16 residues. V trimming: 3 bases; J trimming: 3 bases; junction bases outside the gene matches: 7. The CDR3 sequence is CASSYLTGGFGNTIYF. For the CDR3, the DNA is TGTGCCAGCAGCTACCTAACAGGGGGCTTTGGAAACACCATATATTTT.

CDR3 loop: CASSYEPGQTNEKLFF. In DNA form, the CDR3 reads TGTGCCAGCTCCTATGAACCGGGACAAACTAATGAAAAACTGTTTTTT. This chain connects TRBV18 to TRBJ1-4, with a tentative D call TRBD1 (6 bases). The length of the CDR3 is 16 residues. V was pared by 6 bases and J by 1 base, with 15 bases between. The germline CDR1 and CDR2 sequences are KGHSH and LQKENI. Based on the CDR3 plus reference TRBV18 and TRBJ1-4, the full variable domain is NAGVMQNPRHLVRRRGQEARLRCSPMKGHSHVYWYRQLPEEGLKFMVYLQKENIIDESGMPKERFSAEFPKEGPSILRIQQVVRGDSAAYFCASSYEPGQTNEKLFFGSGTQLSVL.